The rows below give T cell receptor beta chains drawn from one sample of a study of T cell repertoires in cytomegalovirus infection. TCRdb redid the calling of the reads with MiXCR, one entry per CDR3 protein. Altogether about 830,000 distinct CDR3 sequences are present, 32% being singletons, with the ten largest covering about an eighth. For these receptors, no antigen is known. This specimen consisted of cultured CD8+ T cells from PBMCs, obtained from culture after CMV antigen stimulation. The receptors originated from a human donor in good health (CMV status not recorded). Some clones in this sample may be carry-over from other donors' samples. Each CDR3 is given with its conserved first and last residue. D genes are given only for firm matches. For some rows the clone size is stated as once, few or many, or as a class when expanded; others skip it.

>11|NA|TRBJ2-5|many|TRBV12-3/TRBV12-4
TGTGCCAGCAGTAAAGGGGAGACCCAGTACTTC
CASSKGETQYF
>19|TRBD2|TRBJ2-3|NA|TRBV11-1
TGTGCCAGCAGCTTAGACCCTCCTCTAGCGGGGGCCGACACAGATACGCAGTATTTT
CASSLDPPLAGADTDTQYF
>14|TRBD1|TRBJ2-1|NA|TRBV20-1
TGCAGTGCCCCACCCAACAGGGGATACAATGAGCAGTTCTTC
CSAPPNRGYNEQFF
>13|NA|TRBJ2-1|few|TRBV18
TGTGCCAGCTCGAGGACACCTTACAATGAGCAGTTCTTC
CASSRTPYNEQFF
>17|TRBD1|TRBJ1-6|many|TRBV7-6
TGTGCCAGCAGCTTAGAGATCTCGGACAGGGCACGATCACCCCTCCACTTT
CASSLEISDRARSPLHF
>17|NA|TRBJ1-1|NA|TRBV7-4
TGTGCCAGCAGCGCGAAGACCGACAAACGACGGGACACTGAAGCTTTCTTT
CASSAKTDKRRDTEAFF
>20|NA|TRBJ2-4|NA|TRBV4-1
TGCGCCAGCAGCCAAGAAATGGGGCAGGCCCTACCGGTAGCCAAAAACATTCAGTACTTC
CASSQEMGQALPVAKNIQYF
>15|NA|TRBJ1-4|NA|TRBV6-2/TRBV6-3
TGTGCCAGCAGTTACGAGCGCACAACTAATGAAAAACTGTTTTTT
CASSYERTTNEKLFF
>16|TRBD2|TRBJ2-2|few|TRBV7-6
TGTGCCAGCAGCCCCGGGGCTAGCGGACGCACCGGGGAGCTGTTTTTT
CASSPGASGRTGELFF
>14|NA|TRBJ2-2|NA|TRBV7-9
TGTGCCAGCAGCGACAGCGCGAACACCGGGGAGCTGTTTTTT
CASSDSANTGELFF
>17|NA|TRBJ2-2|NA|TRBV9
TGTGCCAGCAGCGTAGACAGGCGGACCCCGAACACCGGGGAGCTGTTTTTT
CASSVDRRTPNTGELFF
>14|TRBD1|TRBJ2-5|NA|TRBV5-4
TGTGCCAGCAGCGTGGGACAGGCGCAAGAGACCCAGTACTTC
CASSVGQAQETQYF
>15|TRBD2|TRBJ2-3|NA|TRBV6-1
TGTGCCAGCAGTGAAAGCGGGGGGATCACAGATACGCAGTATTTT
CASSESGGITDTQYF
>16|NA|TRBJ2-7|few|TRBV7-6
TGTGCCAGCAGCTTAGCCCTTGACCCTTTAACCTACGAGCAGTACTTC
CASSLALDPLTYEQYF
>15|NA|TRBJ2-2|few|TRBV7-6
TGTGCCAGCAGCTCGGGTAATTTGAACACCGGGGAGCTGTTTTTT
CASSSGNLNTGELFF
>14|NA|TRBJ1-2|many|TRBV12-3/TRBV12-4
TGTGCCAGCAGGGGGGGCGGACTTTCCTATGGCTACACCTTC
CASRGGGLSYGYTF
>13|NA|TRBJ2-3|few|TRBV11-2
TGTGCCAGCAGCTACCCCTCCGAGGATACGCAGTATTTT
CASSYPSEDTQYF
>16|TRBD2|TRBJ2-3|NA|TRBV7-8
TGTGCCAGCAGCTTAGGGACTAGCGGGGGTGGGTATACGCAGTATTTT
CASSLGTSGGGYTQYF
>16|TRBD1|TRBJ2-1|NA|TRBV7-9
TGTGCCAGCAGCCCCGGACAGGGGCCGACCTACAATGAGCAGTTCTTC
CASSPGQGPTYNEQFF
>14|NA|TRBJ1-1|few|TRBV28
TGTGCCAGCAGTCTACTACTAATGGGTACTGAAGCTTTCTTT
CASSLLLMGTEAFF
>15|NA|TRBJ2-1|NA|TRBV24-1
TGTGCCACCAGTGATTTGCAAGGCGGGCAGCATGAGCAGTTCTTC
CATSDLQGGQHEQFF
>16|NA|TRBJ1-4|NA|TRBV7-9
TGTGCCAGCAGCTTAACGGGCTCCTCCGAGTATGAAAAACTGTTTTTT
CASSLTGSSEYEKLFF
>15|TRBD2|TRBJ2-3|many|TRBV7-2
TGTGCCAGCAGCTCCAACCTCCGGGGGGGAGATACGCAGTATTTT
CASSSNLRGGDTQYF
>15|TRBD2|TRBJ2-1|few|TRBV18
TGTGCCAGCTCACCATCCAGCGGGGGGTACAATGAGCAGTTCTTC
CASSPSSGGYNEQFF
>17|TRBD1|TRBJ1-1|few|TRBV7-9
TGTGCCAGCAGCTTAGCGTGGCAGGGGGCGAGCGACACTGAAGCTTTCTTT
CASSLAWQGASDTEAFF
>14|NA|TRBJ1-1|few|TRBV12-3/TRBV12-4
TGTGCCAGCAGTTCCCACCGTCGGGACACTGAAGCTTTCTTT
CASSSHRRDTEAFF
>16|NA|TRBJ2-3|NA|TRBV10-3
TGTGCCATCAGTGACCCGGACACAACTAGCACAGATACGCAGTATTTT
CAISDPDTTSTDTQYF
>14|NA|TRBJ1-6|NA|TRBV7-6
TGTGCCAGCAGCCTCGAGGGGGGCAGGGCACCCCTCCACTTT
CASSLEGGRAPLHF
>15|TRBD1|TRBJ1-2|NA|TRBV13
TGTGCCAGCAGCCCAGCCGGGACAGGGGGCGGTGGCTACACCTTC
CASSPAGTGGGGYTF
>14|NA|TRBJ1-1|NA|TRBV4-1
TGCGCCAGCAGCCAAACCAATAGTGGCACTGAAGCTTTCTTT
CASSQTNSGTEAFF
>16|NA|TRBJ2-3|NA|TRBV11-2
TGTGCCAGCAGCTCGAGCCCGGACTTCCCCGGGGATACGCAGTATTTT
CASSSSPDFPGDTQYF
>15|TRBD1|TRBJ1-5|NA|TRBV27
TGTGCCAGCGGGGACAGGGGTAGAGTTAATCAGCCCCAGCATTTT
CASGDRGRVNQPQHF
>15|TRBD1|TRBJ1-3|NA|TRBV24-1
TGTGCCACCAGTGACAAACAGGGGACCGGAGACACCATATATTTT
CATSDKQGTGDTIYF
>13|NA|TRBJ1-5|NA|TRBV6-1
TGTGCCAGCAGTGAAGCCCCAGGGCAGCCCCAGCATTTT
CASSEAPGQPQHF
>12|NA|TRBJ1-2|few|TRBV20-1
TGCAGTGCTATGCCAGCCATCTATGGCTACACCTTC
CSAMPAIYGYTF
>19|TRBD2|TRBJ2-3|NA|TRBV27
TGTGCCAGCAGTCCACTCAACACAAAGCGGGGGGCCATCGCAGATACGCAGTATTTT
CASSPLNTKRGAIADTQYF
>13|NA|TRBJ1-2|few|TRBV5-8
TGTGCTAGCAGCTTGGCAGGCCTCTATGGCTACACCTTC
CASSLAGLYGYTF
>15|TRBD2|TRBJ2-1|NA|TRBV27
TGTGCCAGCAGTGCCCTAGCGGGGGGTAGCAATGAGCAGTTCTTC
CASSALAGGSNEQFF
>16|TRBD1|TRBJ2-2|NA|TRBV13
TGTGCCAGCAGCTTAGCGGGACAGGGGTCCACCGGGGAGCTGTTTTTT
CASSLAGQGSTGELFF
>15|TRBD2|TRBJ2-3|once|TRBV12-5
TGTGCTAGTGGTCCTAGCGGGGCGAGCACAGATACGCAGTATTTT
CASGPSGASTDTQYF
>13|TRBD1|TRBJ2-3|NA|TRBV6-2/TRBV6-3
TGTGCCAGCGGGCCAGGGGGTCCGGATACGCAGTATTTT
CASGPGGPDTQYF
>16|NA|TRBJ2-2|NA|TRBV6-5
TGTGCCAGCAGTCTGTCTAAGGGGCAGTACACCGGGGAGCTGTTTTTT
CASSLSKGQYTGELFF
>16|NA|TRBJ2-5|many|TRBV7-7
TGTGCTAGCAGCTTGGGCGGCCGAAGTAACCAAGAGACCCAGTACTTC
CASSLGGRSNQETQYF
>14|NA|TRBJ1-1|NA|TRBV7-6
TGTGCCAGCAGCTTACAGGGATCTGACACTGAAGCTTTCTTT
CASSLQGSDTEAFF
>15|NA|TRBJ1-2|NA|TRBV27
TGTGCCAGCAGTCCCATCATTGGGTTAAACTATGGCTACACCTTC
CASSPIIGLNYGYTF
>15|TRBD2|TRBJ2-3|few|TRBV12-3/TRBV12-4
TGTGCCAGCAGGCCTAGCGGGGGGGCTAGAGATACGCAGTATTTT
CASRPSGGARDTQYF
>13|NA|TRBJ2-7|few|TRBV29-1
TGCAGCGTTCAGAAAGTGAGCTCCTACGAGCAGTACTTC
CSVQKVSSYEQYF
>15|NA|TRBJ1-1|NA|TRBV4-3
TGCGCCAGCAGCCCTTCCGGGGGGGGCCGGACTGAAGCTTTCTTT
CASSPSGGGRTEAFF
>13|NA|TRBJ2-1|NA|TRBV19
TGTGCCAGTAGTATCCTCCCGCGGAATGAGCAGTTCTTC
CASSILPRNEQFF
>14|TRBD2|TRBJ2-7|NA|TRBV4-1
TGCGCCAGCAGTCCTAGCGGGGGCCGGCCCGAGCAGTACTTC
CASSPSGGRPEQYF
>16|NA|TRBJ1-2|NA|TRBV14
TGTGCCAGCAGCCAAGATCTCCGGGATGGGGGCTATGGCTACACCTTC
CASSQDLRDGGYGYTF
>14|NA|TRBJ1-1|few|TRBV5-6
TGTGCCAGCAGCGAGGGACCGGAAAACACTGAAGCTTTCTTT
CASSEGPENTEAFF
>15|NA|TRBJ2-7|once|TRBV7-9
TGTGCCAGCAGCTTAGCAGAGGGGAACTGGTACGAGCAGTACTTC
CASSLAEGNWYEQYF
>15|NA|TRBJ1-1|NA|TRBV5-1
TGCGCCAGCAGCTTGTACACAGGTACTAACACTGAAGCTTTCTTT
CASSLYTGTNTEAFF